This T cell receptor (beta chain) was recovered during a study of blood T cell repertoires in COVID-19. Study-wide context: Donors in the United States, Italy and Spain gave samples during acute or convalescent COVID-19. PBMCs, B-cell-depleted T cells, or T cells provided the cDNA or gDNA that made up the material.

V was pared by 3 bases and J by 4 bases, with 10 bases between. Germline values: CDR1 KGHSH, CDR2 LQKENI. The CDR3 consists of 13 residues. The authors' processing: Amplified reference gene primers provided the basis for estimating nucleated cell counts. TCRdb keeps only in-frame clones here, not all; method: immunoSEQ multiplex PCR. That table supplies the V and J calls and clone size; D and trimming were determined from the DNA. The sample holds roughly 130,000 clones, 80% seen once. The chain links TRBV18 to TRBJ2-7; tentatively, D is TRBD2 (5 bases). The sequenced material came from peripheral blood. This clonotype was sampled from a man between 60 and 75 years old with active or convalescent COVID-19. In nucleotides, the CDR3 is TGTGCCAGCTCACCGGTCGGGGATTACGAGCAGTACTTC. Translating gives CASSPVGDYEQYF.